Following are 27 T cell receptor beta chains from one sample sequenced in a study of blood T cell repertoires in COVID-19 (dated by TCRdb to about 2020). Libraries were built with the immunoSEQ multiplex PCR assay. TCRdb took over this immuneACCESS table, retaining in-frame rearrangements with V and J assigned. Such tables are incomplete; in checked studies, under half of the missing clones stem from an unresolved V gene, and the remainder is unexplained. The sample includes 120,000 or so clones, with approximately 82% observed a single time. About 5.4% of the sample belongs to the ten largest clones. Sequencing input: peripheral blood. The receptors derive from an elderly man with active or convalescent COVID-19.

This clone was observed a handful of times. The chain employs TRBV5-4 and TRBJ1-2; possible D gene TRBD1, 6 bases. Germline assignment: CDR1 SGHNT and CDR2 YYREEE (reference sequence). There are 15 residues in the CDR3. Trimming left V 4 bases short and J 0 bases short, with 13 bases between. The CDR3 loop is CASSPAGASNYGYTF. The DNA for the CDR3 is TGTGCCAGCAGCCCCGCGGGGGCCTCTAACTATGGCTACACCTTC.

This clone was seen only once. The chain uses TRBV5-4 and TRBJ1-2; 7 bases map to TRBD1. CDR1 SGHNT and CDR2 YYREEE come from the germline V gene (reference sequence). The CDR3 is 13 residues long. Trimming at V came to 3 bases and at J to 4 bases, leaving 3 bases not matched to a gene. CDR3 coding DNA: TGTGCCAGCAGCTCCGGGACAGTCTATGGCTACACCTTC. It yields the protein CASSSGTVYGYTF.

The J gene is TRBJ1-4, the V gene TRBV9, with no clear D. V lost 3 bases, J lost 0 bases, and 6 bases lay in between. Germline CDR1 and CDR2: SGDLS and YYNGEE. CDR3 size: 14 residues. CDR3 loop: CASSDLATNEKLFF. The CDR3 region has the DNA TGTGCCAGCAGCGATCTTGCAACTAATGAAAAACTGTTTTTT.

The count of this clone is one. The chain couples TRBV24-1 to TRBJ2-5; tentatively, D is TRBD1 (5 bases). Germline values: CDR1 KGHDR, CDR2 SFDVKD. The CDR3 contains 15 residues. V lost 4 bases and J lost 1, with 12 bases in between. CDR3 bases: TGTGCCACCAGTGAGGGCAGGGCTCCCCAAGAGACCCAGTACTTC. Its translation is CATSEGRAPQETQYF.

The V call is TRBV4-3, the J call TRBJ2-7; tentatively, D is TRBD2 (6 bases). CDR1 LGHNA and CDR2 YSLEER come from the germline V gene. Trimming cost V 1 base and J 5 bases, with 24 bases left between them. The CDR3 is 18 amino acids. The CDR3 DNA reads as TGCGCCAGCAGCCAAGTTCCCCTCGGGGACTTCTTACTCCACGAGCAGTACTTC. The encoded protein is CASSQVPLGDFLLHEQYF.

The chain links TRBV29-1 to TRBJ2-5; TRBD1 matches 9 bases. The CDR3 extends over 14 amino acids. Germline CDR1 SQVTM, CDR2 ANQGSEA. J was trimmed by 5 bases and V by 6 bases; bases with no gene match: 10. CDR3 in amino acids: CSVTLTGGAETQYF. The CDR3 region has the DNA TGCAGCGTCACCCTCACAGGGGGCGCCGAGACCCAGTACTTC.

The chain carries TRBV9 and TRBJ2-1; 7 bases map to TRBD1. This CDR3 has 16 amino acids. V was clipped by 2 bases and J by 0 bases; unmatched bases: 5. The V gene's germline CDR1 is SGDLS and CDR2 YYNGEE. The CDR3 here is CASSVAGDSSYNEQFF. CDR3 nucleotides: TGTGCCAGCAGCGTGGCCGGGGACAGCTCCTACAATGAGCAGTTCTTC.

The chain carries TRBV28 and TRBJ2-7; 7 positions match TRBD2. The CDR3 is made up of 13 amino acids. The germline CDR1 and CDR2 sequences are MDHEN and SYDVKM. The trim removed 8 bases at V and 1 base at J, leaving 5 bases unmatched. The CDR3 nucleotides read TGTGCCAGCTCAGACGGGGGGTCCTACGAGCAGTACTTC. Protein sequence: CASSDGGSYEQYF. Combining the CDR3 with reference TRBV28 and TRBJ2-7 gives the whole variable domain DVKVTQSSRYLVKRTGEKVFLECVQDMDHENMFWYRQDPGLGLRLIYFSYDVKMKEKGDIPEGYSVSREKKERFSLILESASTNQTSMYLCASSDGGSYEQYFGPGTRLTVT.

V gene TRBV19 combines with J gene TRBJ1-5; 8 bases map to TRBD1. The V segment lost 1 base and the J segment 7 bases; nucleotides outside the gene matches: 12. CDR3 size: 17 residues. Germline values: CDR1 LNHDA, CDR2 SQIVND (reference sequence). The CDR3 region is CASSIGGAQGVRQPQHF. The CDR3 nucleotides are TGTGCCAGTAGTATAGGAGGGGCACAGGGGGTACGACAGCCCCAGCATTTT.

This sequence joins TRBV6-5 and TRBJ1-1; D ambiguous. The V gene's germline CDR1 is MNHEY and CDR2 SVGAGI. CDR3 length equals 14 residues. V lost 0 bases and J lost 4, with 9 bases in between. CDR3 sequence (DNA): TGTGCCAGCAGTTACTCGAGTGGTGGCACTGAAGCTTTCTTT. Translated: CASSYSSGGTEAFF.

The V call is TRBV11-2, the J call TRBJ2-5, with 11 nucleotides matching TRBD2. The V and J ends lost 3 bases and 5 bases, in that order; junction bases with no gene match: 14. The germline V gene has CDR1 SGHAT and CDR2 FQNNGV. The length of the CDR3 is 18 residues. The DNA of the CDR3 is TGTGCCAGCAGCTTTGCTAGCGGGGGGCCTCGAGCCTGGGAGACCCAGTACTTC. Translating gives CASSFASGGPRAWETQYF.

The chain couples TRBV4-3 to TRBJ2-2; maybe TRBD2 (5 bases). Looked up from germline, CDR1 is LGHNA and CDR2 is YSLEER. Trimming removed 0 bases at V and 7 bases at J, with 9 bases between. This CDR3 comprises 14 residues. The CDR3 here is CASSQDGRVGELFF. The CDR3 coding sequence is TGCGCCAGCAGCCAAGATGGGCGGGTCGGGGAGCTGTTTTTT.

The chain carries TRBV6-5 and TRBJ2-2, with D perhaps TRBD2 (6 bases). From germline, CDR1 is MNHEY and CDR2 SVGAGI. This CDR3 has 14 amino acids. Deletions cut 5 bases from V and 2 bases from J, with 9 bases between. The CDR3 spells CASSRGINTGELFF. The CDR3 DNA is TGTGCCAGCAGTCGCGGGATAAACACCGGGGAGCTGTTTTTT.

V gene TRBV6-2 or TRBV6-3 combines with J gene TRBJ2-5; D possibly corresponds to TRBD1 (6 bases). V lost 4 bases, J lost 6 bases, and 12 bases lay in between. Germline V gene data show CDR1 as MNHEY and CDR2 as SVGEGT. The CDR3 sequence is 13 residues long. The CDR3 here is CASSSRGTKTQYF. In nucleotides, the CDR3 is TGTGCCAGCAGTTCCAGGGGAACGAAGACCCAGTACTTC.

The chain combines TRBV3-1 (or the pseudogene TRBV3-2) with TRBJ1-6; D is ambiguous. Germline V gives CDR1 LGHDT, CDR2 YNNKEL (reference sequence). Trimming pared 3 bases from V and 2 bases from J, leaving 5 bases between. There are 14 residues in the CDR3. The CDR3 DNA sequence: TGTGCCAGCAGCCAGACAACCTATAATTCACCCCTCCACTTT. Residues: CASSQTTYNSPLHF.

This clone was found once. In DNA, the CDR3 is TGTGCCAGCAGTTTTCGCGCTGGACTGAATTACGAGCAGTACTTC. It yields the protein CASSFRAGLNYEQYF. The chain couples TRBV28 to TRBJ2-7; possibly TRBD2 for D (5 bases). This CDR3 spans 15 amino acids. Germline V gives CDR1 MDHEN, CDR2 SYDVKM. Trimming removed 3 bases at V and 4 bases at J, with 16 bases between.

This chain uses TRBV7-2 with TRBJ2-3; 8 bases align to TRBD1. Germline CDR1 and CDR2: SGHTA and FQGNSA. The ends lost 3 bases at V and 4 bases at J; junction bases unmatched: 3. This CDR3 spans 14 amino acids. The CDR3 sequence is CASSFLGQADTQYF. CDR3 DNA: TGTGCCAGCAGCTTTCTGGGACAGGCAGATACGCAGTATTTT.

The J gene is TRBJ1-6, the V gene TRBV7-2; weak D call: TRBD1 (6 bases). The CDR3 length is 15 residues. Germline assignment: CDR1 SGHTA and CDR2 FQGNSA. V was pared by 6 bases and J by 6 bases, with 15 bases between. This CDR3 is CASRPHGTSNSPLHF. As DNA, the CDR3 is TGTGCCAGCAGGCCACACGGGACATCTAATTCACCCCTCCACTTT.

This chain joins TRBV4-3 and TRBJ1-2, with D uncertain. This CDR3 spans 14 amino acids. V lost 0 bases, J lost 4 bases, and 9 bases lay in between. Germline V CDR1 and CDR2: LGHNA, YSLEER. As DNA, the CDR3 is TGCGCCAGCAGCCAAGATCGGGTTCCCTATGGCTACACCTTC. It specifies CASSQDRVPYGYTF.

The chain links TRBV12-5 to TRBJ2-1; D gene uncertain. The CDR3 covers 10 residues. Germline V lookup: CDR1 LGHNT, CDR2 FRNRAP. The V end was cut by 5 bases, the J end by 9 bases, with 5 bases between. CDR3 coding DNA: TGTGCTAGTGGTCTAGGTGAGCAGTTCTTC. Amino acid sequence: CASGLGEQFF.

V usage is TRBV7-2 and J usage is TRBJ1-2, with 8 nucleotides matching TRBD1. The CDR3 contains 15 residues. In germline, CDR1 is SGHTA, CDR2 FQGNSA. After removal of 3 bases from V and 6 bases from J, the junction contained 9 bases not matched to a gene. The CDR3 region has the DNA TGTGCCAGCAGCTTCGACAGGGGAGGAGAAGATGGCTACACCTTC. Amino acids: CASSFDRGGEDGYTF.

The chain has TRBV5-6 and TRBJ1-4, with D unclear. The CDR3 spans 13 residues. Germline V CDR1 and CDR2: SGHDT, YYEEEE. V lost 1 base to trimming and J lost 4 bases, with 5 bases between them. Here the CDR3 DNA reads TGTGCCAGCAGCTTGTCAGTTAATGAAAAACTGTTTTTT. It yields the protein CASSLSVNEKLFF.

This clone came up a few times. CDR3 protein: CASSLRVGTAYGYTF. The CDR3 DNA reads as TGTGCCAGCAGTTTAAGGGTTGGGACAGCCTATGGCTACACCTTC. J is TRBJ1-2 and V is TRBV27; 7 bases align to TRBD1. V lost 2 bases to trimming and J lost 4 bases; unmatched junction nucleotides: 7. The CDR3 is 15 residues long. CDR1 MNHEY and CDR2 SMNVEV come from the germline V gene (reference sequence).

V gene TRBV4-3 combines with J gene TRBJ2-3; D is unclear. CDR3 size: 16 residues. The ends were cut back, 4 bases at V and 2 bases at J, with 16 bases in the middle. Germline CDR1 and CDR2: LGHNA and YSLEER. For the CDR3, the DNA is TGCGCCAGCAGCCCCGATCCGTTGGCAATCACAGATACGCAGTATTTT. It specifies CASSPDPLAITDTQYF.

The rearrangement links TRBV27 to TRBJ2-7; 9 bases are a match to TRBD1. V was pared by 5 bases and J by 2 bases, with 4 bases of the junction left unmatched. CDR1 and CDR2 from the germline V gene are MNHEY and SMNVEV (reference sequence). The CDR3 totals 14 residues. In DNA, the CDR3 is TGTGCCAGCAGTCCTGGACAGGGGACCTACGAGCAGTACTTC. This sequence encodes CASSPGQGTYEQYF.

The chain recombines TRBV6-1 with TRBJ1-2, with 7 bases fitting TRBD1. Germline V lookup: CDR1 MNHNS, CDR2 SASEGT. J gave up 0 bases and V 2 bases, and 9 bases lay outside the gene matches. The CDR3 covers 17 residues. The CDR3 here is CASSENLGQPTNYGYTF. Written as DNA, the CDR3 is TGTGCCAGCAGTGAAAACCTGGGACAGCCAACTAACTATGGCTACACCTTC.

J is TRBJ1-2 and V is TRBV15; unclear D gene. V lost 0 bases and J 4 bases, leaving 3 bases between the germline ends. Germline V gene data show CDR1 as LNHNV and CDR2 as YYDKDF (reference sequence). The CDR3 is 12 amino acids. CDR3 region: CATSRDIYGYTF. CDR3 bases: TGTGCCACCAGCAGAGACATCTATGGCTACACCTTC.